The 30 T cell receptor beta chains presented below share a single source sample, sequenced in a study of OX40 agonist ivuxolimab in advanced cancers. Measured with immunoSEQ multiplex PCR; TCRdb has only the in-frame clones, and not every one. The repertoire includes 100,000 or so clones, under 95% of them detected once, and 0.5% to 0.65% sits in the top ten. Here the sequenced sample was CD4+ or CD8+ T cells sorted from blood, taken in a trial of the OX40 agonist ivuxolimab. The source of these receptors is an adult with an advanced solid tumor such as melanoma, head and neck, liver or kidney cancer.

J is TRBJ1-2 and V is TRBV5-1, with a tentative D call TRBD1 (5 bases). This CDR3 spans 15 amino acids. Trimming pared 5 bases from V and 5 bases from J, leaving 19 bases between. In germline, CDR1 is SGHRS, CDR2 YFSETQ. The CDR3 DNA sequence: TGCGCCAGCAGAAATTTTGGGGCCCTTGGGTATGGCTACACCTTC. The encoded protein is CASRNFGALGYGYTF.

This chain joins TRBV7-9 and TRBJ1-3; D gene ambiguous. V was shortened by 9 bases and J by 3 bases, with 21 bases between the two germline ends. The CDR3 length is 16 residues. CDR1 is SEHNR and CDR2 is FQNEAQ in the germline V gene (reference sequence). The CDR3 region is CASREARRGGGNTIYF. The CDR3 bases are TGTGCCAGTAGAGAGGCCCGCCGAGGAGGTGGAAACACCATATATTTT.

This sequence joins TRBV6-1 and TRBJ1-3; D call uncertain. The length of the CDR3 is 16 residues. From germline, CDR1 is MNHNS and CDR2 SASEGT. Trimming pared 2 bases from V and 4 bases from J, leaving 15 bases between. The CDR3 region is CASSELSSSQGNTIYF. In nucleotides, the CDR3 is TGTGCCAGCAGTGAACTGTCCTCCTCGCAAGGAAACACCATATATTTT.

The rearrangement joins TRBV2 to TRBJ2-2, with TRBD1 matching over 9 bases. V was pared by 6 bases and J by 5 bases, with 7 bases of the junction left unmatched. The germline V gene has CDR1 SNHLY and CDR2 FYNNEI. The CDR3 runs 15 residues. The CDR3 DNA sequence: TGTGCCAGCAGGCGGGGACAGGGCCGAACCGGGGAGCTGTTTTTT. This gives the protein CASRRGQGRTGELFF.

V and J are TRBV20-1 and TRBJ2-7, with a weak D call TRBD1 (6 bases). V dropped 6 bases and J dropped 5 bases, with 11 bases sitting between them. CDR1 and CDR2 from the germline V gene are DFQATT and SNEGSKA (reference sequence). The CDR3 is 11 residues long. The CDR3 sequence: CSALQGNEQYF. The CDR3 DNA follows: TGCAGTGCCCTACAGGGTAACGAGCAGTACTTC.

This chain connects TRBV2 to TRBJ2-5, with D unresolved. The germline V gene has CDR1 SNHLY and CDR2 FYNNEI. The CDR3 loop spans 13 amino acids. With 6 bases removed from V and 0 bases from J, the gap between germline ends came to 8 bases. CDR3 nucleotide sequence: TGTGCCAGCAGCGCCACCTACCAAGAGACCCAGTACTTC. Protein product: CASSATYQETQYF.

To note about this clone: The germline gene is not matched at one end of the junction; a read error may be the cause. The chain carries TRBV7-7 and TRBJ2-5; 8 bases match TRBD2. The CDR3 extends over 14 amino acids. CDR1 SSHAT and CDR2 FNYEAQ come from the germline V gene (reference sequence). This CDR3 reads CASRRLAGLETQYF. The CDR3 DNA sequence: TGTGCTAGCAGGCGCCTAGCGGGTCTGGAGACCCAGTACTTC.

The genes are TRBV28 and TRBJ1-1, with TRBD1 identical over 8 bases. Germline V lookup: CDR1 MDHEN, CDR2 SYDVKM. The length of the CDR3 is 14 residues. The junction had 13 bases not matched to a gene; V was cut back by 5 bases and J by 11 bases. The CDR3 sequence is CASSRPGQDFLAFF. The CDR3 region has the DNA TGTGCCAGCAGTCGCCCGGGACAGGACTTTCTGGCTTTCTTT.

The chain combines TRBV28 with TRBJ2-4, with D possibly being TRBD1 (5 bases). CDR1 and CDR2 (germline): MDHEN, SYDVKM. V was shortened by 5 bases and J by 0 bases, with 8 bases between the two germline ends. The CDR3 is made up of 14 amino acids. The CDR3 spells CASSAQVAKNIQYF. The CDR3 region has the DNA TGTGCCAGCAGTGCACAGGTAGCCAAAAACATTCAGTACTTC.

The chain links TRBV7-3 to TRBJ2-2, with 11 bases matching TRBD2. Germline CDR1 reads SGHTA; CDR2 reads FQGTGA. The junction had 6 bases not matched to a gene; V was cut back by 5 bases and J by 7 bases. The CDR3 has 15 amino acids. CDR3 sequence (DNA): TGTGCCAGCAGCATAGCGGGAGGGCCGTACGGGGAGCTGTTTTTT. This gives the protein CASSIAGGPYGELFF.

The J gene is TRBJ2-2, the V gene TRBV5-1; D gene ambiguous. Germline CDR1 and CDR2: SGHRS and YFSETQ. Trimming left V 0 bases short and J 1 base short, with 7 bases between. The CDR3 is 15 residues long. CDR3 protein: CASSLGDWNTGELFF. The DNA of the CDR3 is TGCGCCAGCAGCTTGGGGGATTGGAACACCGGGGAGCTGTTTTTT.

The chain is built from TRBV27 and TRBJ2-1, with TRBD2 matching over 7 bases. The V gene end was trimmed by 5 bases and the J gene end by 4 bases; junction bases not matched to a gene: 11. Germline V gene lookup returns CDR1 MNHEY and CDR2 SMNVEV (reference sequence). CDR3 length: 16 amino acids. As DNA, the CDR3 is TGTGCCAGCAGTGGTTTTAGCGGGCCCGATTACAATGAGCAGTTCTTC. Translating gives CASSGFSGPDYNEQFF.

This chain links TRBV2 with TRBJ2-2; the D is unclear. The V and J ends lost 7 bases and 3 bases respectively, with 9 bases between them. Germline CDR1 reads SNHLY; CDR2 reads FYNNEI. CDR3 size: 13 residues. The CDR3 loop is CASNGEYTGELFF. CDR3 in DNA: TGTGCCAGCAACGGAGAATACACCGGGGAGCTGTTTTTT.

This clone was counted only a few times. The rearrangement links TRBV28 to TRBJ1-2; TRBD1 is a possible D gene (6 bases). This CDR3 spans 16 amino acids. V was cut by 2 bases and J by 8 bases, with 21 bases left in between. Germline lookup yields CDR1 MDHEN and CDR2 SYDVKM. CDR3 protein: CASSLPTPGQSQGYTF. The DNA for the CDR3 is TGTGCCAGCAGTTTACCCACCCCCGGACAGTCTCAGGGCTACACCTTC.

The chain recombines TRBV19 with TRBJ1-5, with 10 positions matching TRBD1. The CDR3 length is 15 residues. The germline gives CDR1 LNHDA, CDR2 SQIVND (reference sequence). Trimming removed 4 bases from V and 4 bases from J; junction bases left unmatched: 4. The CDR3 nucleotides read TGTGCCAGTAGTACGGACAGGGGGGCGAATCAGCCCCAGCATTTT. It specifies CASSTDRGANQPQHF.

The rearrangement uses TRBV5-6 and TRBJ1-5, with D possibly matching TRBD1 (6 bases). V shed 0 bases and J shed 8 bases, with 12 bases lying between them. This CDR3 has 14 amino acids. CDR1 and CDR2 from the germline V gene are SGHDT and YYEEEE. CDR3 DNA: TGTGCCAGCAGCTTGGCCGTCAGGGGAGAGCCCCAGCATTTT. Encoded protein: CASSLAVRGEPQHF.

This clone was detected once. The rearrangement joins TRBV7-9 to TRBJ2-7, with a weak D call TRBD1 (6 bases). Germline-derived CDR1 and CDR2 are SEHNR and FQNEAQ (reference sequence). Trimming pared 5 bases from V and 0 bases from J, leaving 11 bases between. The CDR3 covers 14 residues. CDR3 sequence reads: CASSRTEISYEQYF. DNA for the CDR3: TGTGCCAGCAGCCGGACAGAGATCTCCTACGAGCAGTACTTC.

This chain connects TRBV6-5 to TRBJ1-4; unclear D gene. V was trimmed by 6 bases and J by 4 bases, leaving 15 bases between them. Germline V gene lookup returns CDR1 MNHEY and CDR2 SVGAGI. The CDR3 runs 15 residues. CDR3: CASSPDRVFNEKLFF. The CDR3 DNA sequence: TGTGCCAGCAGCCCCGACCGGGTCTTTAATGAAAAACTGTTTTTT.

The rearrangement uses TRBV11-2 and TRBJ2-7, with 8 bases that match TRBD1. Germline CDR1 SGHAT, CDR2 FQNNGV. CDR3 length: 15 residues. The ends lost 2 bases at V and 0 bases at J; junction bases unmatched: 3. The CDR3 coding sequence is TGTGCCAGCAGCTTATCGGGACAGGTCTCCTACGAGCAGTACTTC. Translated: CASSLSGQVSYEQYF.

The rearrangement joins TRBV4-1 to TRBJ2-1, with D unresolved. V was shortened by 3 bases and J by 5 bases, with 8 bases between the two germline ends. Germline V lookup: CDR1 MGHRA, CDR2 YSYEKL. The CDR3 sequence is 13 residues long. In DNA form, the CDR3 reads TGCGCCAGCAGCCATGCAGCCCACAATGAGCAGTTCTTC. It encodes CASSHAAHNEQFF.

The CDR3 region is CASSLNSGDTQYF. CDR3 DNA sequence: TGTGCCAGCAGCTTAAATAGCGGAGATACGCAGTATTTT. The rearrangement links TRBV7-9 to TRBJ2-3; perhaps TRBD2 as D (6 bases). Deletions cut 2 bases from V and 5 bases from J, with 8 bases between. The CDR3 spans 13 residues. Germline CDR1 is SEHNR and CDR2 is FQNEAQ (reference sequence).

The chain employs TRBV4-1 and TRBJ1-4; D perhaps matches TRBD1 (6 bases). The CDR3 is 16 amino acids. V lost 3 bases and J lost 2, with 13 bases in between. The germline gives CDR1 MGHRA, CDR2 YSYEKL. The CDR3 loop reads CASSHPHQGTNEKLFF. DNA for the CDR3: TGCGCCAGCAGCCATCCGCACCAGGGGACTAATGAAAAACTGTTTTTT.

The V and J genes are TRBV29-1 and TRBJ2-1, with 8 bases identical to TRBD2. V lost 7 bases, J lost 12 bases, and 14 bases stayed unmatched. CDR1 is SQVTM and CDR2 is ANQGSEA in the germline V gene. The CDR3 covers 13 residues. The CDR3 sequence: CSAWFQSGSGQFF. The DNA for the CDR3 is TGCAGCGCCTGGTTTCAAAGCGGGAGCGGGCAGTTCTTC.

J is TRBJ2-7 and V is TRBV10-3, with 7 bases fitting TRBD2. CDR1 is ENHRY, CDR2 SYGVKD, per germline. This CDR3 is built from 15 residues. J lost 0 bases, V lost 10 bases, and 12 bases had no gene match. The CDR3 loop is CANSLGLPSSYEQYF. The CDR3 bases are TGTGCCAACTCTTTGGGACTACCGAGCTCCTACGAGCAGTACTTC.

The chain joins TRBV9 to TRBJ2-5, with 9 nucleotides matching TRBD1. After removal of 0 bases from V and 5 bases from J, the junction contained 5 bases not matched to a gene. The CDR3 runs to 15 residues. Germline V gives CDR1 SGDLS, CDR2 YYNGEE. In DNA form, the CDR3 reads TGTGCCAGCAGCGTAGGCTGGACAGGGGATGAGACCCAGTACTTC. Translating it yields CASSVGWTGDETQYF.

This chain uses TRBV21-1 with TRBJ2-3; the D call of TRBD2 is as the table states it, not checked on the DNA. TRBV21-1 is classified as a pseudogene. The CDR3 runs to 16 residues. The CDR3 is CASSPRTSASTDTQYF. CDR3 in DNA: TGTGCCAGCAGCCCTAGGACTAGCGCTAGCACAGATACGCAGTATTTT.

The chain carries TRBV5-1 and TRBJ2-1; TRBD1 agrees at 8 bases. CDR1 and CDR2 (germline): SGHRS, YFSETQ. V gave up 3 bases and J gave up 7 bases; unmatched junction bases: 15. The CDR3 spans 17 residues. CDR3: CASSSGTGPQRSNEQFF. The CDR3 DNA reads TGCGCCAGCAGCTCCGGGACAGGACCTCAACGATCGAATGAGCAGTTCTTC.

The chain recombines TRBV27 with TRBJ2-7; D uncertain. This CDR3 comprises 13 residues. The germline CDR1 and CDR2 sequences are MNHEY and SMNVEV (reference sequence). V was pared by 6 bases and J by 0 bases, with 9 bases between. The CDR3 DNA is TGTGCCAGCAGGCCCCTGGACTCCTACGAGCAGTACTTC. Protein: CASRPLDSYEQYF.

The CDR3 DNA is TGTGCCAGCTCACCACCGACCAGAGCAGATACGCAGTATTTT. Amino acids: CASSPPTRADTQYF. The chain employs TRBV18 and TRBJ2-3; D call uncertain. Germline values: CDR1 KGHSH, CDR2 LQKENI. V was shortened by 0 bases and J by 4 bases, with 8 bases between the two germline ends. CDR3 length equals 14 residues.

This rearrangement joins TRBV5-1 to TRBJ2-2; D is unresolved. The CDR3 loop spans 15 amino acids. V dropped 0 bases and J dropped 2 bases, with 8 bases sitting between them. CDR1 SGHRS and CDR2 YFSETQ come from the germline V gene. Here the CDR3 reads CASSLGASNTGELFF. CDR3 DNA sequence: TGCGCCAGCAGCTTGGGGGCCTCCAACACCGGGGAGCTGTTTTTT. Variable domain in full (rest from reference TRBV5-1 and TRBJ2-2): KAGVTQTPRYLIKTRGQQVTLSCSPISGHRSVSWYQQTPGQGLQFLFEYFSETQRNKGNFPGRFSGRQFSNSRSEMNVSTLELGDSALYLCASSLGASNTGELFFGEGSRLTVL.